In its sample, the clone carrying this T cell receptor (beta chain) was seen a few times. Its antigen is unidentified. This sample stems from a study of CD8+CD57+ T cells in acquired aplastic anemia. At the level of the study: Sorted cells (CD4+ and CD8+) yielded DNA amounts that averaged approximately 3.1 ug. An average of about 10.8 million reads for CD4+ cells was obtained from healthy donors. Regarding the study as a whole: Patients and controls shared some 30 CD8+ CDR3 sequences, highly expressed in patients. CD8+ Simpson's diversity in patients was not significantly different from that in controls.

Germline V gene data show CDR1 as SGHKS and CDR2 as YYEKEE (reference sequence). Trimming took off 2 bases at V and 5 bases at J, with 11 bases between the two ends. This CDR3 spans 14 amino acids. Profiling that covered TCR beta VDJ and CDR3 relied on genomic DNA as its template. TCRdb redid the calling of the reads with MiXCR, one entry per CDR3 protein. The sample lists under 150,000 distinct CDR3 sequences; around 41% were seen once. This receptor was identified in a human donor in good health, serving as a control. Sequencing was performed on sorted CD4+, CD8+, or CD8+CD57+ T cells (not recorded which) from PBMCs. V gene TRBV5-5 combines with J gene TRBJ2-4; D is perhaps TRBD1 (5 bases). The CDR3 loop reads CASSLIDRENIQYF. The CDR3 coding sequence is TGTGCCAGCAGCTTAATTGACAGAGAAAACATTCAGTACTTC.